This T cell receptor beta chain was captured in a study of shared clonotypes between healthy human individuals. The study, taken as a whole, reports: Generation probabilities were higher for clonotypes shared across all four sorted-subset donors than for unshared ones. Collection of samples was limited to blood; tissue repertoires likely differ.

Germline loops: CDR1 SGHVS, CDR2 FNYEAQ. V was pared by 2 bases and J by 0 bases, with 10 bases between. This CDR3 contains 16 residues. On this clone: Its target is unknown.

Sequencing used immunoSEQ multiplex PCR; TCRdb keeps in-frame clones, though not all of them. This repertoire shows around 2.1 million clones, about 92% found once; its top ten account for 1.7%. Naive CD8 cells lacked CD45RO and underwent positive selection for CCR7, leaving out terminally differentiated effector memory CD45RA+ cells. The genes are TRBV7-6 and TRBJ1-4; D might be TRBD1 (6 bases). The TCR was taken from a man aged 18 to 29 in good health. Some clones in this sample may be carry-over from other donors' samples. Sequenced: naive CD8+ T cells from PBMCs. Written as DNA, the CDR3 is TGTGCCAGCAGCTTATGGACAGCACCAACTAATGAAAAACTGTTTTTT. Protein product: CASSLWTAPTNEKLFF.